The present entry profiles one T cell receptor (beta chain) with its context. Trimming cost V 5 bases and J 9 bases, with 16 bases left between them. There are 13 residues in the CDR3. The data derive from a study of blood T cell repertoires in COVID-19. Clones were read by immunoSEQ multiplex PCR, and TCRdb kept only the in-frame ones, dropping some. Among around 230,000 clones listed, 86% were seen once. The TCR sequence derives from a woman in her thirties or forties with acute COVID-19. V and J are TRBV12-3 or TRBV12-4 and TRBJ1-2, with a possible D match to TRBD1 (5 bases). The sample comprised PBMCs or T cells enriched from blood (not recorded which). CDR3 amino acids: CASSPPAGQSYTF. DNA for the CDR3: TGTGCCAGCAGTCCCCCAGCGGGGCAGAGCTACACCTTC.